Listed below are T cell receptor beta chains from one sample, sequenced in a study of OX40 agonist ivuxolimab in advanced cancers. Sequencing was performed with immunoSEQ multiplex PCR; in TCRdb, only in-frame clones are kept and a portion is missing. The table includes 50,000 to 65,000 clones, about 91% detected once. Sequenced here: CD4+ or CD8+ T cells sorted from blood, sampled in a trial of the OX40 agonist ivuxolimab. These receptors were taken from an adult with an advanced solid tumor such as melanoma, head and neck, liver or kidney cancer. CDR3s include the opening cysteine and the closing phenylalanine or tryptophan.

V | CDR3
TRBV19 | CASSTGQGAGEQFF
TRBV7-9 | CASSPGTDQIDTQYF
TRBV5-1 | CASSDLWTGGITDTQYF
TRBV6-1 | CASSVGGRGTEAFF
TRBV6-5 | CASSLTGSTNEKLFF
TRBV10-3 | CAISQGPEAFF
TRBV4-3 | CASSAQGTTDTQYF
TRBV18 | CASSHSPGQGRTEAFF
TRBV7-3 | CASSRGDSTYEQYF
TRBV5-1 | CASSRGTGDLEEQYF
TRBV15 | CATSSARAYNSPLHF
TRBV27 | CASSPDNYGYTF
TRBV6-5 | CASSYRPPEGNEQYF
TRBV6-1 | CASTPEDSGRDIQYF
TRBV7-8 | CASSLRGIREQYF
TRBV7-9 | CASSPSRGTGDTGELFF
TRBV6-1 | CASSEGGGNGGYTF
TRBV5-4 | CASSSVGTGDEKLFF
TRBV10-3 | CAISESGGATGELFF
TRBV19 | CASSMDTAYNEQFF
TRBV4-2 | CASSQGELFF
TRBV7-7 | CASSARGAITGELFF
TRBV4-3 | CASSQEGTSLLNEQFF
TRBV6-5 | CASRWGAGGTGELFF
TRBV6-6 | CASHLGGAETQYF
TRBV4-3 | CASSQSSRQFIDGYTF
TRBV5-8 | CASSLRQGTNEKLFF
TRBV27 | CASSLHSTGSDYGYTF
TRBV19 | CASMVGDNFNQPQHF
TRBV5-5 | CASSPGQLTGELFF
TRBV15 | CATSRDRTVYGYTF
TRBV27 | CASSLIGGNQPQHF
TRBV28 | CASSFSGLQETQYF
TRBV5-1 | CASSLADRGIEKLFF
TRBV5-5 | CASLLGGTWGDTQYF
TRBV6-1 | CASWGGLDQPQHF
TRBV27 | CASSLGPQVTEAFF
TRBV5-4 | CASFGTSGSENEQFF
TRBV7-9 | CASSPGLGWDEQFF
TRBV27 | CASRQAQLNTGELFF
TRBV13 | CASSLGSETGSYEQYF
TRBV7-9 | CASSFTGSFTEAFF
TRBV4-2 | CASSPTYGAGANEQYF
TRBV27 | CASRGQGAPEAFF
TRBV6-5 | CASSNRDRVYNEQFF
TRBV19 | CASSMAATNEKLFF
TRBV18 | CASCTGTPNTGELFF
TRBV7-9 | CASSLDLEGDGETQYF
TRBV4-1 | CASSQGGGQPQHF
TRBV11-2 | CASSLSREIGNQPQHF
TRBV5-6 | CASSFSETQYF
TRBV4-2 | CASSQDLDTSSYNEQFF
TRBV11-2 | CASSGAGGAVLFF
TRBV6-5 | CASSLRQYTEAFF
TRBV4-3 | CASSQDSRTFSGNTIYF
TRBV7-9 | CASSLVGTGSNQPQHF